Shown below are 18 T cell receptor beta chains from a single sample sequenced in a study of beta chain features in type 1 diabetes. The whole isolated RNA underwent reverse transcription, so sequencing captured expressed TCRB transcripts. Sequencing was performed with immunoSEQ multiplex PCR; in TCRdb, only in-frame clones are kept and a portion is missing. There are some 240,000 clones in the sample; 11% occur only once, and less than 1.5% lies in the top ten. The sequenced material came from central memory CD4+ T cells from blood. The receptors were sampled from a man aged 18 to 30 in good health.

In its sample, this clone was seen a few times. V and J are TRBV28 and TRBJ1-3; no clear D. Germline CDR1 and CDR2: MDHEN and SYDVKM. CDR3 length equals 15 residues. The V gene lost 8 bases and the J gene lost 0 bases, with 14 bases spanning the gap. The CDR3 DNA sequence: TGTGCCAGCGCCAAGAGGAGTATCTCTGGAAACACCATATATTTT. As protein: CASAKRSISGNTIYF.

The chain has TRBV5-6 and TRBJ2-5; TRBD1 aligns across 7 bases. The junction had 7 bases not matched to a gene; V was cut back by 4 bases and J by 4 bases. The CDR3 contains 14 residues. The germline V gene has CDR1 SGHDT and CDR2 YYEEEE. The chain's CDR3 is CASSPGGSPETQYF. CDR3 nucleotides: TGTGCCAGCAGCCCAGGGGGATCCCCAGAGACCCAGTACTTC.

The rearrangement joins TRBV6-1 to TRBJ2-3; 14 bases fit TRBD2. Germline values: CDR1 MNHNS, CDR2 SASEGT. This CDR3 is built from 19 residues. After removal of 3 bases from V and 2 bases from J, the junction contained 10 bases not matched to a gene. CDR3 sequence reads: CASSERRLAGGRLTDTQYF. The CDR3 DNA is TGTGCCAGCAGTGAGAGGAGACTAGCGGGAGGGCGCCTCACAGATACGCAGTATTTT.

This chain connects TRBV7-3 to TRBJ2-1, with TRBD2 as a possible D gene (5 bases). This CDR3 spans 16 amino acids. Germline V lookup: CDR1 SGHTA, CDR2 FQGTGA. V shed 5 bases and J shed 1 base, with 15 bases lying between them. In nucleotides, the CDR3 is TGTGCCAGCAGCCCCAAGCGGCGTATGTCCTACAATGAGCAGTTCTTC. Its translation: CASSPKRRMSYNEQFF.

This chain uses TRBV4-2 with TRBJ1-4; D gene ambiguous. The CDR3 is 18 residues long. V was cut by 0 bases and J by 0 bases, with 14 bases left in between. The germline V gene encodes CDR1 LGHNA and CDR2 YNFKEQ. The CDR3 DNA follows: TGTGCCAGCAGCCAAGATTTGGTAGGCGCTGCAACTAATGAAAAACTGTTTTTT. Translation gives CASSQDLVGAATNEKLFF.

The chain has TRBV7-2 and TRBJ2-1, with 11 bases lining up with TRBD2. Trimming removed 5 bases from V and 9 bases from J; junction bases left unmatched: 9. Germline loops: CDR1 SGHTA, CDR2 FQGNSA. This CDR3 is 15 amino acids long. The CDR3 spells CASSMTSGTKSEQFF. The DNA of the CDR3 is TGTGCCAGCAGCATGACTAGCGGGACCAAATCTGAGCAGTTCTTC.

This chain uses TRBV5-1 with TRBJ2-7; D not resolved. V lost 6 bases and J 3 bases, leaving 13 bases between the germline ends. Germline CDR1 is SGHRS and CDR2 is YFSETQ. CDR3 size: 13 residues. This chain's CDR3 is CASTIDRLYEQYF. In DNA form, the CDR3 reads TGCGCCAGCACAATTGACCGCCTCTACGAGCAGTACTTC.

This chain connects TRBV19 to TRBJ2-5, with 8 positions matching TRBD1. The germline CDR1 and CDR2 sequences are LNHDA and SQIVND (reference sequence). V lost 6 bases to trimming and J lost 4 bases; unmatched junction nucleotides: 4. The CDR3 consists of 13 residues. CDR3 loop: CASSDRGGETQYF. CDR3 sequence (DNA): TGTGCCAGTAGCGACAGGGGAGGAGAGACCCAGTACTTC.

The sample holds a few counts of this clone. V usage is TRBV4-1 and J usage is TRBJ2-1; either TRBD1 or TRBD2 may fit D (5 bases each). CDR1 is MGHRA, CDR2 YSYEKL, per germline. V lost 2 bases, J lost 7 bases, and 18 bases lay in between. The CDR3 runs 16 residues. The CDR3 nucleotides read TGCGCCAGCAGCCAACACCAAAGGGACCGAGGGAATGAGCAGTTCTTC. Its translation is CASSQHQRDRGNEQFF.

This clone was seen at least ten times. The V call is TRBV5-1, the J call TRBJ2-1; 7 bases map to TRBD2. V trimming: 1 base; J trimming: 0 bases; junction bases outside the gene matches: 4. The CDR3 contains 16 residues. Looked up from germline, CDR1 is SGHRS and CDR2 is YFSETQ. The CDR3 protein is CASSLNGGSSYNEQFF. Here the CDR3 DNA reads TGCGCCAGCAGCTTGAATGGCGGGAGCTCCTACAATGAGCAGTTCTTC.

This sequence joins TRBV14 and TRBJ2-2; 10 bases are shared with TRBD2. V gave up 0 bases and J gave up 2 bases; unmatched junction bases: 12. The CDR3 extends over 20 amino acids. Germline V gives CDR1 SGHDN, CDR2 FVKESK. The CDR3 here is CASSQEGSWLAGENTGELFF. Here the CDR3 DNA reads TGTGCCAGCAGCCAAGAAGGGAGTTGGCTAGCGGGAGAAAACACCGGGGAGCTGTTTTTT. Combining the CDR3 with reference TRBV14 and TRBJ2-2 gives the whole variable domain EAGVTQFPSHSVIEKGQTVTLRCDPISGHDNLYWYRRVMGKEIKFLLHFVKESKQDESGMPNNRFLAERTGGTYSTLKVQPAELEDSGVYFCASSQEGSWLAGENTGELFFGEGSRLTVL.

The table lists this clone with a few counts. A much more abundant neighbour one base away suggests this may be a read error. The chain links TRBV29-1 to TRBJ2-7; either TRBD1 or TRBD2 may supply D (5 bases each). Per germline, CDR1 SQVTM and CDR2 ANQGSEA. Trimming left V 1 base short and J 4 bases short, with 14 bases between. The CDR3 contains 14 residues. The CDR3 bases are TGCAGCGTTGAAGGCAACCGGGACGGGTACGAGCAGTACTTC. As protein: CSVEGNRDGYEQYF.

This clone was observed many times. The V call is TRBV11-2, the J call TRBJ1-1; D remains unclear. V shed 0 bases and J shed 1 base, with 6 bases lying between them. The CDR3 has 14 residues. The germline V gene has CDR1 SGHAT and CDR2 FQNNGV. The CDR3 DNA reads as TGTGCCAGCAGCTTAGACAGATCGAACACTGAAGCTTTCTTT. Translating it yields CASSLDRSNTEAFF.

This clone was counted a few times. V usage is TRBV5-4 and J usage is TRBJ2-1; perhaps TRBD2 as D (5 bases). Germline V gene lookup returns CDR1 SGHNT and CDR2 YYREEE (reference sequence). The V end was cut by 1 base, the J end by 9 bases, with 17 bases between. This CDR3 has 15 amino acids. CDR3 sequence reads: CASSLRGGVAGEQFF. Here the CDR3 DNA reads TGTGCCAGCAGCTTGCGGGGTGGGGTAGCCGGTGAGCAGTTCTTC.

The sample holds many counts of this clone. The rearrangement uses TRBV7-2 and TRBJ2-7; no clear D. CDR3 length: 13 amino acids. Germline CDR1 reads SGHTA; CDR2 reads FQGNSA. Trimming took 4 bases from V and 4 from J, leaving 11 bases between them. For the CDR3, the DNA is TGTGCCAGCAGCTCCCCCCTTAGGTACGAGCAGTACTTC. Protein sequence: CASSSPLRYEQYF.

This clone was picked up many times. The chain has TRBV2 and TRBJ2-1, with TRBD2 matching 15 bases. This CDR3 contains 16 residues. CDR1 and CDR2 (germline): SNHLY, FYNNEI. Trimming removed 6 bases from V and 10 bases from J; junction bases left unmatched: 10. Written as DNA, the CDR3 is TGTGCCAGCAGGACCGGGACTAGCGGGAGGTCGGAGGAGCAGTTCTTC. This translates into CASRTGTSGRSEEQFF. Complete variable domain (other parts from reference TRBV2 and TRBJ2-1): EPEVTQTPSHQVTQMGQEVILRCVPISNHLYFYWYRQILGQKVEFLVSFYNNEISEKSEIFDDQFSVERPDGSNFTLKIRSTKLEDSAMYFCASRTGTSGRSEEQFFGPGTRLTVL.

The rearrangement links TRBV7-7 to TRBJ2-7, with 10 nucleotides matching TRBD2. The CDR3 sequence is 15 residues long. Germline CDR1 reads SSHAT; CDR2 reads FNYEAQ (reference sequence). The junction had 6 bases not matched to a gene; V was cut back by 1 base and J by 6 bases. The CDR3, as DNA: TGTGCCAGCAGCTTAGGTCAAGGACTAGCGGTCGAGCAGTACTTC. Translation: CASSLGQGLAVEQYF.

The chain employs TRBV30 and TRBJ1-1; possibly TRBD1 for D (5 bases). Germline V gene sequence: CDR1 GTSNPN, CDR2 SVGIG (reference sequence). This CDR3 has 20 residues. The V and J ends lost 0 bases and 3 bases respectively, with 29 bases between them. This chain's CDR3 is CAWSVPWDGGYPLSDTEAFF. CDR3 in DNA: TGTGCCTGGAGTGTACCCTGGGATGGGGGATACCCTTTATCGGACACTGAAGCTTTCTTT. Supplemented by reference TRBV30 and TRBJ1-1, the full variable domain reads SQTIHQWPATLVQPVGSPLSLECTVEGTSNPNLYWYRQAAGRGLQLLFYSVGIGQISSEVPQNLSASRPQDRQFILSSKKLLLSDSGFYLCAWSVPWDGGYPLSDTEAFFGQGTRLTVV.